This TCR beta chain was recorded in a study of shared clonotypes between healthy human individuals. Whole-study results and caveats: Compared with memory subsets, naive subsets generally had larger estimated richness. Clonotype sharing levels among donors were expected to vary with sequencing depth.

Researchers partitioned CD4+ cells into CD45RA+ naive and CD45RA-negative memory subsets. As concerns this clone: Antigen: not known.

This CDR3 region has 16 residues. Germline CDR1 GTSNPN, CDR2 SVGIG (reference sequence). V gave up 2 bases and J gave up 4 bases, with 20 bases separating them. The table came from immunoSEQ multiplex PCR; TCRdb's copy has only in-frame clones and leaves some out. Among 2 million to 2.5 million clones listed, just over 90% were seen once. Sequencing used naive CD4+ T cells from PBMCs. Indicated subset: CD45RA+ positively selected. This receptor was identified in a young man in good health. Some clones in this sample may be carry-over from other donors' samples. The chain couples TRBV30 to TRBJ1-1; D perhaps matches TRBD1 (5 bases). The CDR3 bases are TGTGCCTGGAGTTCGGGGACTATGGCAATAGGCACTGAAGCTTTCTTT. Translation: CAWSSGTMAIGTEAFF.